This record looks at one TCR beta chain sequence and its context. Its antigen is as yet unknown. V lost 5 bases and J lost 0, with 13 bases in between. The CDR3 sequence is 15 residues long. In germline, CDR1 is MDHEN, CDR2 SYDVKM. Per the study methods: Junction-only sequences without quality scores came from ImmunoSEQ, so filtering differed. Only in-frame clones appear in the TCRdb table, and some are missing; sequencing was by immunoSEQ multiplex PCR. The V and J calls and the clone size are those of that table, but D and trimming were determined from the DNA. This table has some 660,000 clones, 55% to 85% appearing once. The entry originates in a study of shared clonotypes between healthy human individuals. Study findings and constraints: Sharing across four donors was highest in naive CD4 (around 5%) and lowest in memory CD8 (0.4%).

Adult donors, all healthy and HIV-negative, had no recent acute infections or vaccinations. V and J are TRBV28 and TRBJ1-1; maybe TRBD1 (6 bases). What was sequenced was memory CD4+ T cells sorted from blood. The subset here: CD45RA-negative fraction. The clonotype was recovered from a woman in her twenties or thirties in good health. CDR3 region: CASSHPTGVNTEAFF. The DNA for the CDR3 is TGTGCCAGCAGTCATCCGACAGGCGTGAACACTGAAGCTTTCTTT.